These T cell receptor beta chains were read from a single sample in a study of technical replicates of blood from four donors. This table comes from immunoSEQ multiplex PCR, and its TCRdb copy is limited to in-frame clones, with some not included. This repertoire shows thousands of clones, almost 97% found once; its top ten account for 5.5% to 8.5%. Sequenced material: PBMCs. Receptors were obtained from a human donor in good health. The CDR3 runs from the conserved cysteine through the conserved F or W. A D gene is named only where the DNA matches it firmly.

d_call j_call v_call cdr3_aa
TRBD2 TRBJ2-1 TRBV5-1 CASSLVGTSIWNEQFF
TRBD1 TRBJ2-7 TRBV30 CAWSTGQGRDEQYF
TRBD2 TRBJ2-1 TRBV27 CASSLRLAGLGNEQFF
TRBD1 TRBJ2-2 TRBV5-1 CASSAGTGYAGELFF
TRBD2 TRBJ2-5 TRBV30 CAWRREPGTSGRETQYF
TRBD2 TRBJ2-4 TRBV5-8 CASSLALTSGGNIQYF
TRBD1 TRBJ1-2 TRBV9 CASSRQGLGYTF
- TRBJ1-4 TRBV4-1 CASSQGWGRDEKLFF
TRBD2 TRBJ2-7 TRBV5-1 CASSWISGAGGDEQYF
- TRBJ2-7 TRBV6-5 CASSYSGRAYEQYF
- TRBJ2-3 TRBV27 CASSLLRGRVGDTQYF